A selection of T cell receptor beta chains follows, all from one sample in a study of cytomegalovirus exposure and HLA in healthy donors. The repertoire was sequenced with immunoSEQ multiplex PCR; TCRdb's copy has only in-frame clones and lacks some. The sample includes about 110,000 clones, approximately 71% of them seen just once. Sequencing was performed on PBMCs. The receptors come from a woman between 70 and 85 years old in good health and CMV-seropositive. Each CDR3 is given without its conserved first and last residue. Fields, in order: V gene, D gene, J gene, CDR3 protein. D genes are given only for firm matches.

>TRBV20-1|-|TRBJ1-2
SASSLEGYT
>TRBV11-2|TRBD1|TRBJ1-4
ASSFTGTGVEKLF
>TRBV19|TRBD2|TRBJ2-2
ASSKASGGITGELF
>TRBV6-5|-|TRBJ1-2
ASSYEGTAFYGYT
>TRBV30|-|TRBJ1-1
AWSTQTGNTEAF
>TRBV6-6|TRBD1|TRBJ2-7
ASTGQFYEQY
>TRBV12-5|TRBD1|TRBJ2-2
ASDPRTGARTGELF
>TRBV19|-|TRBJ1-5
ASSMRGGNQPQH
>TRBV9|-|TRBJ1-3
ASSVGGYGNTIY
>TRBV18|TRBD2|TRBJ2-2
ASSTGTSGTGTGELF
>TRBV18|TRBD1|TRBJ1-1
ASSPLTIRQGRTEAF
>TRBV9|TRBD2|TRBJ2-3
ASSVLSGEADTQY
>TRBV21-1|-|TRBJ2-3
ASSSWTRTDTQY
>TRBV11-1|TRBD2|TRBJ2-5
ASSLGSGGYQETQY
>TRBV7-2|-|TRBJ2-7
ASSLGLPDPSYEQY
>TRBV6-5|-|TRBJ1-2
ASSYSTGYGYT
>TRBV5-6|-|TRBJ2-7
ASSLALGLYEQY
>TRBV30|-|TRBJ1-2
AWSVSANYGYT
>TRBV6-5|-|TRBJ1-3
ASSSRGFSGNTIY
>TRBV5-1|TRBD1|TRBJ2-7
ASSATGTGVHEQY
>TRBV4-2|TRBD1|TRBJ1-4
ASSQERQGNEKLF
>TRBV7-8|-|TRBJ1-3
ASSLVSGPGSGNTIY
>TRBV28|TRBD1|TRBJ2-2
ASSTGGASTGELF
>TRBV7-9|-|TRBJ1-1
ASSLTGGGENTEAF
>TRBV10-3|TRBD1|TRBJ1-3
AISESTGAGRGNTIY
>TRBV6-4|-|TRBJ2-1
ASSDSSSSYNEQF
>TRBV30|TRBD1|TRBJ2-7
AWSVLNRGREQY
>TRBV2|TRBD2|TRBJ2-7
ASSEVVSGGAYEQY
>TRBV5-6|-|TRBJ1-2
ASSLDSHYGYT
>TRBV30|-|TRBJ2-5
AWSGQGGTQY
>TRBV5-4|-|TRBJ2-3
ASSSPDTGDTQY
>TRBV29-1|-|TRBJ1-1
SVVRGQLNTEAF
>TRBV7-6|TRBD1|TRBJ1-4
ASSLGQGAREKLF
>TRBV19|TRBD1|TRBJ2-2
ASSIPPGQAPRGGELF
>TRBV5-4|-|TRBJ2-1
ASSLYNEQF
>TRBV19|TRBD1|TRBJ1-1
ASVPGTGIGLGNTEAF